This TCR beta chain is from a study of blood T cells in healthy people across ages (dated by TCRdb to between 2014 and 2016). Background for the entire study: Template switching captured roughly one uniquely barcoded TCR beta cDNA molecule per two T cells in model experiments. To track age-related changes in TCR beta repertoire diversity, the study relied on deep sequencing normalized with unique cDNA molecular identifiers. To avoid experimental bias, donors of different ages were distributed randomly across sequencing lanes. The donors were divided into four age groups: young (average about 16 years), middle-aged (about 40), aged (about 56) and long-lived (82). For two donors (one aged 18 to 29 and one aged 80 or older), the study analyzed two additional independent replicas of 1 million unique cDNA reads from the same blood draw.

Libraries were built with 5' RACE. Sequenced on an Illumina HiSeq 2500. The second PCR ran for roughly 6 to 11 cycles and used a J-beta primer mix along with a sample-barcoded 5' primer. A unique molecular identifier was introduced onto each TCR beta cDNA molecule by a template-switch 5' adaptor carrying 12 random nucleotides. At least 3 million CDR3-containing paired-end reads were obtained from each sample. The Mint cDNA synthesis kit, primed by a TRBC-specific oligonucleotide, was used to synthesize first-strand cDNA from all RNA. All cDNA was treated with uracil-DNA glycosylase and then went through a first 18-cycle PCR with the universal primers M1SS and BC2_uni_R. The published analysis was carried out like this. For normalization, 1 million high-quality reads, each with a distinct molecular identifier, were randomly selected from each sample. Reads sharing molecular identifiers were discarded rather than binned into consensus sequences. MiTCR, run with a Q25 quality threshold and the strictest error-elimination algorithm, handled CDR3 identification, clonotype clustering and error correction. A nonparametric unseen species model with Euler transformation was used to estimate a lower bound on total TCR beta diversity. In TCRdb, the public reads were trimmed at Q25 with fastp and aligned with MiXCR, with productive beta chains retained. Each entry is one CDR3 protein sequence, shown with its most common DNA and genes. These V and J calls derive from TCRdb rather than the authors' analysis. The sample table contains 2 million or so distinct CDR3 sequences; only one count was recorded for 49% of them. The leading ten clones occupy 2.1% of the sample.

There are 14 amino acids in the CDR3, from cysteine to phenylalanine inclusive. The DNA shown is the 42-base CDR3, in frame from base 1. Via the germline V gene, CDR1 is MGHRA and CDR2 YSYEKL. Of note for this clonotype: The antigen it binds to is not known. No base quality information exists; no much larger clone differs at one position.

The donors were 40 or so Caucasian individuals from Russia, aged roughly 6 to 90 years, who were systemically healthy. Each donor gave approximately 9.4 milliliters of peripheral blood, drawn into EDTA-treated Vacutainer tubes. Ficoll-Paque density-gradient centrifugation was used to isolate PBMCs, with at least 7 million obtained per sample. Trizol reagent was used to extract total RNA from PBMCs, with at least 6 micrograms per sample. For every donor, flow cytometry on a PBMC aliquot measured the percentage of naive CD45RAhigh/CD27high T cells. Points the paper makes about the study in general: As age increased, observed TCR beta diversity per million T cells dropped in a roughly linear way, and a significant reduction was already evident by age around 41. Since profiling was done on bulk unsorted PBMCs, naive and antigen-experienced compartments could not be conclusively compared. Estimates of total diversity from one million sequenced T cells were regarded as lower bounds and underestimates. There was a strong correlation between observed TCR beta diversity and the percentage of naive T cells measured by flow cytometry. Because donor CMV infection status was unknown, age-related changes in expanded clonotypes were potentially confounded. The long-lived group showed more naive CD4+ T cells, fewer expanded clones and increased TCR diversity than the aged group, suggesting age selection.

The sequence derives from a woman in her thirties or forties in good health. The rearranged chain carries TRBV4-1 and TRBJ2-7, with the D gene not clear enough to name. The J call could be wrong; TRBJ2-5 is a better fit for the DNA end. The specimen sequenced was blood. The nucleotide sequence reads TGCGCCAGCAGCCAAATCAATATCGGAGAGACCCAGTACTTC. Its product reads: CASSQINIGETQYF.